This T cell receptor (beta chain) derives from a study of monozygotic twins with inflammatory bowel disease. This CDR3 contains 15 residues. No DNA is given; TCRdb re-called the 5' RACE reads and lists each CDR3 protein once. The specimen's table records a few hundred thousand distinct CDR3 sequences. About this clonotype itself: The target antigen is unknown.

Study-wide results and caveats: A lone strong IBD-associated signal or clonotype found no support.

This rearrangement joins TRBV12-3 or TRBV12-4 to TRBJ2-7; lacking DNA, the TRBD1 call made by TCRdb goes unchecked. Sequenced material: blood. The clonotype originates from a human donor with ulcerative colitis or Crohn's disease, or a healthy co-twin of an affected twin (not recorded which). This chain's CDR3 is CASSPRPGQSYEQYF.